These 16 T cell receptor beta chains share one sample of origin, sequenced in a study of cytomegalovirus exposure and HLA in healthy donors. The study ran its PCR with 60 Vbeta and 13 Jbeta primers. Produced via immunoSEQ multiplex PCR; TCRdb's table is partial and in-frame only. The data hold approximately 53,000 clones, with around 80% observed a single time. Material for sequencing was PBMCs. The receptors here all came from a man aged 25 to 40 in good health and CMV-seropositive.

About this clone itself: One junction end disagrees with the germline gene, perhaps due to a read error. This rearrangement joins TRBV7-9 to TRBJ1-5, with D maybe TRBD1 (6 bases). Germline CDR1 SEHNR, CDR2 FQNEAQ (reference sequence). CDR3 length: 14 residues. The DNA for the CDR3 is TGTTCCAGCAGCTCCTGGACAGACCATCAGCCCCAGCATTTT. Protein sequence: CSSSSWTDHQPQHF.

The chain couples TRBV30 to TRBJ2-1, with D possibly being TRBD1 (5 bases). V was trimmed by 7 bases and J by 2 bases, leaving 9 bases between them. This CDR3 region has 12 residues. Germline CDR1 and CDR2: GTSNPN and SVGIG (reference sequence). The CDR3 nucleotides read TGTGCCTCGACGGACACCTACAATGAGCAGTTCTTC. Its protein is CASTDTYNEQFF.

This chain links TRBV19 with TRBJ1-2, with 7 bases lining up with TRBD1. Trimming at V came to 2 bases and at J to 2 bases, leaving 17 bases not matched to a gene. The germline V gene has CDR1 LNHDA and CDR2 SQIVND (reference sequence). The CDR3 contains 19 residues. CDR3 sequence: CASSIKLGQGVFWNYGYTF. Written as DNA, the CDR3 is TGTGCCAGTAGTATAAAGTTGGGGCAGGGGGTTTTTTGGAACTATGGCTACACCTTC. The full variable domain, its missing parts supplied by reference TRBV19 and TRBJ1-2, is DGGITQSPKYLFRKEGQNVTLSCEQNLNHDAMYWYRQDPGQGLRLIYYSQIVNDFQKGDIAEGYSVSREKKESFPLTVTSAQKNPTAFYLCASSIKLGQGVFWNYGYTFGSGTRLTVV.

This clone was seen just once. The CDR3 DNA is TGTGCCAGCAGTCCGCAATCCCTAATACAGGGCCCTGGCTACACCTTC. Translated: CASSPQSLIQGPGYTF. This rearrangement joins TRBV27 to TRBJ1-2; TRBD1 might be the D (6 bases). Germline V CDR1 and CDR2: MNHEY, SMNVEV (reference sequence). This CDR3 spans 16 amino acids. Trimming left V 5 bases short and J 7 bases short, with 23 bases between.

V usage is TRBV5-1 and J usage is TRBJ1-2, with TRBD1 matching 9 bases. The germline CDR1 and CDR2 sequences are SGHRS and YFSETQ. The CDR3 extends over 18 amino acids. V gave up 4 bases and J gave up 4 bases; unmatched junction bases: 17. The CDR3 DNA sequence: TGCGCCAGCAGCCAATCCGGGACAGGGACTTCATCTGGCTATGGCTACACCTTC. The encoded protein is CASSQSGTGTSSGYGYTF.

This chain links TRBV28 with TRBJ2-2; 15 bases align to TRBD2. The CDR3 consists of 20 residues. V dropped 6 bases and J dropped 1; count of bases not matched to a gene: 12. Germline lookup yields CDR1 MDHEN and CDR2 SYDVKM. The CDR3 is CASSPQGLAGGQGNTGELFF. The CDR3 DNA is TGTGCCAGCAGCCCCCAGGGACTAGCGGGGGGCCAAGGGAACACCGGGGAGCTGTTTTTT.

The CDR3 spells CASTEGGLAGVTDTQYF. CDR3 nucleotide sequence: TGTGCCAGCACCGAGGGGGGACTAGCGGGGGTCACAGATACGCAGTATTTT. The chain uses TRBV2 and TRBJ2-3; 14 bases line up with TRBD2. The CDR3 loop spans 17 amino acids. Germline values: CDR1 SNHLY, CDR2 FYNNEI. V shed 7 bases and J 2 bases; nucleotides not matched to a gene: 8.

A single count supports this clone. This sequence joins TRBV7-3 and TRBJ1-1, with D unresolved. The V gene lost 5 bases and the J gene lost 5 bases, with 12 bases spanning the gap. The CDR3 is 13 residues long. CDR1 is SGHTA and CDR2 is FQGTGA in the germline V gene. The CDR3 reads CASSLTAATEAFF. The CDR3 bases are TGTGCCAGCAGCCTGACCGCGGCAACTGAAGCTTTCTTT.

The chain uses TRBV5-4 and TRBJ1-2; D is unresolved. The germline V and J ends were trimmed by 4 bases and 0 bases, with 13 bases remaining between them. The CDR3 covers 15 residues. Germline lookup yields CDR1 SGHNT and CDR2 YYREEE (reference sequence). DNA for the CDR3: TGTGCCAGCAGCCAGCTGACAACCGCTAACTATGGCTACACCTTC. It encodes CASSQLTTANYGYTF.

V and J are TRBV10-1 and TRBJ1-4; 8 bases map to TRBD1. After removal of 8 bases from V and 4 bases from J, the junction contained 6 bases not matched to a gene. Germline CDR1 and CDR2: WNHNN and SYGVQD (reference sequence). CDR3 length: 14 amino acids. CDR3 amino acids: CASLRDRGNEKLFF. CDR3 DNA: TGCGCCAGCTTAAGAGACAGGGGTAATGAAAAACTGTTTTTT.

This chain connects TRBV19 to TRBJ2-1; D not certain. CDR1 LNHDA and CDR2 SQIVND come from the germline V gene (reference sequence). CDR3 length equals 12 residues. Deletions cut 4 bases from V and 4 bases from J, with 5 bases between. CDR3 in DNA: TGTGCCAGTAGTACTAGTTACAATGAGCAGTTCTTC. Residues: CASSTSYNEQFF. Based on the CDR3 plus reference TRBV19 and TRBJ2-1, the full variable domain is DGGITQSPKYLFRKEGQNVTLSCEQNLNHDAMYWYRQDPGQGLRLIYYSQIVNDFQKGDIAEGYSVSREKKESFPLTVTSAQKNPTAFYLCASSTSYNEQFFGPGTRLTVL.

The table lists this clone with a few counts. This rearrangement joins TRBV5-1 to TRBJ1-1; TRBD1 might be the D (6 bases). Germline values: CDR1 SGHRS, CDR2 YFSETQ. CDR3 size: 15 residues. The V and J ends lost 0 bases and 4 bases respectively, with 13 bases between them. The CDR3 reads CASSLEGGGGTEAFF. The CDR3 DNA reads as TGCGCCAGCAGCTTGGAGGGGGGCGGGGGCACTGAAGCTTTCTTT.

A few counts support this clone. This CDR3 reads CASSDQGMNTEAFF. CDR3 coding DNA: TGTGCCAGCAGTGATCAGGGGATGAACACTGAAGCTTTCTTT. The chain joins TRBV2 to TRBJ1-1; D may be TRBD1 (6 bases). CDR1 SNHLY and CDR2 FYNNEI come from the germline V gene. The CDR3 is 14 amino acids. V lost 3 bases, J lost 0 bases, and 8 bases lay in between.

The DNA of the CDR3 is TGTGCCAGCAGTGAAGGAAGGACTCGGGTAGGAGAGACCCAGTACTTC. It specifies CASSEGRTRVGETQYF. V and J are TRBV6-1 and TRBJ2-5; perhaps TRBD2 as D (5 bases). V was shortened by 1 base and J by 4 bases, with 16 bases between the two germline ends. The CDR3 consists of 16 residues. Germline-derived CDR1 and CDR2 are MNHNS and SASEGT.

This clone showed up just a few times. The CDR3 spells CASSPGTGGWIETQYF. CDR3 DNA sequence: TGTGCCAGCAGCCCTGGGACAGGGGGCTGGATTGAGACCCAGTACTTC. The chain links TRBV9 to TRBJ2-5, with 12 positions matching TRBD1. The CDR3 totals 16 residues. With V trimmed by 4 bases and J by 5 bases, 9 bases remained unmatched. Germline values: CDR1 SGDLS, CDR2 YYNGEE.

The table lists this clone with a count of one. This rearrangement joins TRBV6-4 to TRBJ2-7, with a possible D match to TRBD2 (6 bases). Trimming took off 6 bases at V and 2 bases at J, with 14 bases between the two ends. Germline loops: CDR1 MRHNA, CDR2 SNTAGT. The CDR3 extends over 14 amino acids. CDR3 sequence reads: CASRLTPGAYEQYF. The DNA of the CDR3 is TGTGCCAGCAGACTCACGCCGGGGGCCTACGAGCAGTACTTC.